This T cell receptor beta chain was sequenced for a study of T-cell reconstitution after alpha-beta-depleted transplantation in children. This clonotype was observed at least ten times. Preparation of the TCRbeta library used unique molecular identifiers. TCRdb reprocessed the PCR reads with MiXCR, giving one entry per CDR3 protein. The sample records about 640,000 distinct CDR3 sequences, approximately 17% being singletons. The source is a human donor who donated a stem cell graft to a child with acute myeloid leukemia. The sequences come from PBMCs from the stem cell graft donor, collected from the stem cell graft.

The chain's CDR3 is CASRGQGFNEQFF. The CDR3 bases are TGTGCCAGCAGGGGACAGGGGTTCAATGAGCAGTTCTTC. The chain uses TRBV12-3 or TRBV12-4 and TRBJ2-1, with 10 bases lining up with TRBD1. The CDR3 runs 13 residues. After removal of 6 bases from V and 6 bases from J, the junction contained 2 bases not matched to a gene.